This passage covers 32 T cell receptor beta chains from one sample sequenced in a study of T cell responses to AZD1222 COVID-19 vaccine. Produced via immunoSEQ multiplex PCR; TCRdb's table is partial and in-frame only. The sample shows about 97,000 clones, 85% to 90% of them seen only once. Sequenced here: peripheral blood, sampled on day 0 of AZD1222 vaccination. These receptors were taken from an adult in good health.

With regard to this clone: A junction boundary mismatches the germline segment, possibly from a read error. The gene calls are TRBV2 and TRBJ2-1; D remains unclear. The CDR3 has 11 amino acids. Germline-derived CDR1 and CDR2 are SNHLY and FYNNEI. The CDR3 region has the DNA TGTGCCAGCAGTGAGTTATACTCCTCGCTCTTC. The encoded protein is CASSELYSSLF.

The rearrangement joins TRBV30 to TRBJ1-5; D gene unclear. Trimming stripped 2 bases from V and 1 base from J, with 6 bases between. Germline assignment: CDR1 GTSNPN and CDR2 SVGIG (reference sequence). This CDR3 has 13 amino acids. The CDR3 sequence is CAWSTGSNQPQHF. The CDR3 DNA follows: TGTGCCTGGAGTACGGGGAGCAATCAGCCCCAGCATTTT.

This chain connects TRBV11-1 to TRBJ2-5; D unclear. The V end lost 0 bases, the J end lost 0 bases, and 5 bases lay between the germline ends. The CDR3 sequence is 14 residues long. Per germline, CDR1 SGHAT and CDR2 FQDESV (reference sequence). The CDR3 region is CASSLAIHQETQYF. Written as DNA, the CDR3 is TGTGCCAGCAGCTTAGCCATACACCAAGAGACCCAGTACTTC.

The sample holds one count of this clone. This chain joins TRBV28 and TRBJ2-2, with TRBD2 identical over 10 bases. The CDR3 has 14 residues. Germline lookup yields CDR1 MDHEN and CDR2 SYDVKM. CDR3 loop: CGTRLAGAGGELFF. CDR3 nucleotide sequence: TGTGGGACTCGGCTAGCGGGAGCGGGTGGGGAGCTGTTTTTT.

This chain joins TRBV4-1 and TRBJ2-1; no reliable D call. This CDR3 region has 14 residues. Germline assignment: CDR1 MGHRA and CDR2 YSYEKL. V shed 0 bases and J shed 5 bases, with 8 bases lying between them. In DNA, the CDR3 is TGCGCCAGCAGCCAAGAGGTCCAGCACAATGAGCAGTTCTTC. Its translation is CASSQEVQHNEQFF.

The chain employs TRBV21-1 and TRBJ1-2; TRBD1 is the table's D call, not checked against the DNA. TRBV21-1 is a recognized pseudogene. The CDR3 sequence is 16 residues long. CDR3 loop: CASSKVGTPNNYGYTF. The CDR3 nucleotides read TGTGCCAGCAGCAAGGTGGGGACACCGAATAACTATGGCTACACCTTC.

V is TRBV11-3 and J is TRBJ2-1; perhaps TRBD2 as D (6 bases). Trimming cost V 5 bases and J 6 bases, with 23 bases left between them. Germline values: CDR1 SGHNT, CDR2 YENEEA. The CDR3 runs to 17 residues. The CDR3 region is CASSHLDGYLGGNEQFF. DNA of the CDR3: TGTGCCAGCAGCCACTTGGACGGCTACCTGGGGGGCAATGAGCAGTTCTTC.

This rearrangement joins TRBV9 to TRBJ1-2, with unresolved D. There are 13 residues in the CDR3. Trimming removed 0 bases from V and 7 bases from J, with 10 bases in between. CDR1 and CDR2 (germline): SGDLS, YYNGEE. CDR3 in amino acids: CASSVEGGAGYTF. The CDR3 DNA reads TGTGCCAGCAGCGTAGAAGGAGGTGCTGGCTACACCTTC.

J is TRBJ1-1 and V is TRBV28; 7 nucleotides agree with TRBD1. Trimming cost V 2 bases and J 6 bases; bases outside gene matches: 6. This CDR3 comprises 14 residues. Germline lookup yields CDR1 MDHEN and CDR2 SYDVKM. CDR3 in amino acids: CASSLPGTASEAFF. CDR3 DNA sequence: TGTGCCAGCAGTTTACCCGGGACAGCCTCTGAAGCTTTCTTT. The whole variable domain, filled in from reference TRBV28 and TRBJ1-1, reads DVKVTQSSRYLVKRTGEKVFLECVQDMDHENMFWYRQDPGLGLRLIYFSYDVKMKEKGDIPEGYSVSREKKERFSLILESASTNQTSMYLCASSLPGTASEAFFGQGTRLTVV.

Concerning this clone: The same CDR3 also results from other DNA sequences found in this sample. The chain joins TRBV7-9 to TRBJ1-1; 7 bases align to TRBD1. CDR3 length: 14 amino acids. The J segment lost 1 base and the V segment lost 4 bases, leaving 3 bases of the junction unmatched. The germline gives CDR1 SEHNR, CDR2 FQNEAQ (reference sequence). The CDR3 nucleotides read TGTGCCAGCAGCTCGCAGGGGGGGAACACTGAAGCTTTCTTT. Amino acids: CASSSQGGNTEAFF. The full variable domain, in which reference TRBV7-9 and TRBJ1-1 provide the parts outside the CDR3, is DTGVSQNPRHKITKRGQNVTFRCDPISEHNRLYWYRQTLGQGPEFLTYFQNEAQLEKSRLLSDRFSAERPKGSFSTLEIQRTEQGDSAMYLCASSSQGGNTEAFFGQGTRLTVV.

The gene calls are TRBV18 and TRBJ2-3; TRBD2 matches at 10 bases. The CDR3 sequence is 19 residues long. Germline V gene lookup returns CDR1 KGHSH and CDR2 LQKENI. The ends lost 4 bases at V and 1 base at J; junction bases unmatched: 14. The CDR3 nucleotides read TGTGCCAGCTCACTCCTCCCCCCCCCGAGCGGGGGGGGCACAGATACGCAGTATTTT. Protein sequence: CASSLLPPPSGGGTDTQYF. Supplemented by reference TRBV18 and TRBJ2-3, the full variable domain reads NAGVMQNPRHLVRRRGQEARLRCSPMKGHSHVYWYRQLPEEGLKFMVYLQKENIIDESGMPKERFSAEFPKEGPSILRIQQVVRGDSAAYFCASSLLPPPSGGGTDTQYFGPGTRLTVL.

This chain uses TRBV5-1 with TRBJ2-1, with TRBD2 matching 12 bases. Germline CDR1 reads SGHRS; CDR2 reads YFSETQ. V trimming: 3 bases; J trimming: 4 bases; junction bases outside the gene matches: 5. The CDR3 is 16 residues long. Written as DNA, the CDR3 is TGCGCCAGCAGCTCCATCCTAGCGGGGGGGTACAATGAGCAGTTCTTC. Its protein is CASSSILAGGYNEQFF.

CDR3 sequence: CASSPTGGNQPQHF. The CDR3 bases are TGCGCCAGCAGCCCTACCGGGGGGAATCAGCCCCAGCATTTT. The rearrangement joins TRBV4-1 to TRBJ1-5, with D possibly TRBD1 on 5 matching bases. The germline V and J ends were trimmed by 4 bases and 4 bases, with 11 bases remaining between them. The CDR3 is 14 amino acids. Per germline, CDR1 MGHRA and CDR2 YSYEKL.

The rearrangement uses TRBV5-5 and TRBJ2-7; tentatively, D is TRBD1 (5 bases). The germline V gene encodes CDR1 SGHKS and CDR2 YYEKEE (reference sequence). This CDR3 is 18 amino acids long. The V gene lost 3 bases and the J gene lost 2 bases, with 24 bases spanning the gap. CDR3 in DNA: TGTGCCAGCAGCTCCTCAGGGTTCACGGCTCAATCAACCTACGAGCAGTACTTC. Translating it yields CASSSSGFTAQSTYEQYF. The full variable domain, completed using reference TRBV5-5 and TRBJ2-7, is DAGVTQSPTHLIKTRGQQVTLRCSPISGHKSVSWYQQVLGQGPQFIFQYYEKEERGRGNFPDRFSARQFPNYSSELNVNALLLGDSALYLCASSSSGFTAQSTYEQYFGPGTRLTVT.

The genes are TRBV10-3 and TRBJ2-7, with 11 bases matching TRBD1. Germline CDR1 is ENHRY and CDR2 is SYGVKD. Trimming removed 5 bases from V and 3 bases from J; junction bases left unmatched: 9. This CDR3 contains 16 residues. CDR3 in amino acids: CAISNPGTGGGYEQYF. In DNA form, the CDR3 reads TGTGCCATCAGTAATCCCGGGACAGGGGGAGGCTACGAGCAGTACTTC.

J is TRBJ1-4 and V is TRBV11-2; 8 bases match TRBD1. Per germline, CDR1 SGHAT and CDR2 FQNNGV. J gave up 7 bases and V 5 bases, and 6 bases lay outside the gene matches. The CDR3 length is 14 residues. This CDR3 reads CASSATGGGEKLFF. CDR3 sequence (DNA): TGTGCCAGCAGCGCAACAGGGGGGGGTGAAAAACTGTTTTTT.

This clone was observed at least ten times. The chain is built from TRBV4-1 and TRBJ1-2; D gene uncertain. Germline-derived CDR1 and CDR2 are MGHRA and YSYEKL. The CDR3 has 11 residues. Trimming took off 4 bases at V and 8 bases at J, with 8 bases between the two ends. Written as DNA, the CDR3 is TGCGCCAGCAGCCGCGGTGGCGGCTACACCTTC. It codes for CASSRGGGYTF.

This clone was observed once. At one end, the junction sequence differs from germline, possibly due to a read error. The V and J genes are TRBV7-7 and TRBJ1-1; D might be TRBD1 (5 bases). Germline assignment: CDR1 SSHAT and CDR2 FNYEAQ (reference sequence). This CDR3 contains 13 residues. CDR3 region: CASSWSRDTEAFF. The CDR3 DNA reads as TGTGCTAGCAGCTGGAGCAGGGACACTGAAGCTTTCTTT.

This clone was detected only a few times. The chain combines TRBV25-1 with TRBJ2-2; a weak D match, TRBD2 (5 bases). V shed 8 bases and J shed 4 bases, with 14 bases lying between them. This CDR3 contains 14 residues. Germline CDR1 is MGHDK and CDR2 is SYGVNS. This CDR3 reads CASAERVGTGELFF. The CDR3 nucleotides read TGTGCCAGCGCGGAGAGGGTTGGCACCGGGGAGCTGTTTTTT. Using reference TRBV25-1 and TRBJ2-2 for the parts outside the CDR3, the full variable domain is EADIYQTPRYLVIGTGKKITLECSQTMGHDKMYWYQQDPGMELHLIHYSYGVNSTEKGDLSSESTVSRIRTEHFPLTLESARPSHTSQYLCASAERVGTGELFFGEGSRLTVL.

The rearrangement joins TRBV7-8 to TRBJ1-2; no definite D call. Germline V lookup: CDR1 SGHVS, CDR2 FQNEAQ. The CDR3 covers 13 residues. V was cut by 1 base and J by 7 bases, with 10 bases left in between. CDR3 sequence (DNA): TGTGCCAGCAGCTTAGATGCGGAGGTTGGCTACACCTTC. This codes for CASSLDAEVGYTF.

The V and J genes are TRBV7-2 and TRBJ2-7, with 10 bases lining up with TRBD1. The junction had 7 bases not matched to a gene; V was cut back by 4 bases and J by 4 bases. Germline-derived CDR1 and CDR2 are SGHTA and FQGNSA. CDR3 length: 15 amino acids. The CDR3 coding sequence is TGTGCCAGCAGCTCGACAGGGGGCGCCGGGTACGAGCAGTACTTC. It specifies CASSSTGGAGYEQYF.

This chain joins TRBV7-2 and TRBJ1-1; D gene ambiguous. V was shortened by 8 bases and J by 0 bases, with 13 bases between the two germline ends. Looked up from germline, CDR1 is SGHTA and CDR2 is FQGNSA. The CDR3 has 14 amino acids. CDR3 amino acids: CASYFWGMNTEAFF. The CDR3 DNA sequence: TGTGCCAGCTACTTCTGGGGTATGAACACTGAAGCTTTCTTT.

This chain uses TRBV4-2 with TRBJ2-5; TRBD2 aligns across 8 bases. Germline V lookup: CDR1 LGHNA, CDR2 YNFKEQ. J lost 3 bases, V lost 1 base, and 13 bases had no gene match. The CDR3 has 18 amino acids. As DNA, the CDR3 is TGTGCCAGCAGCCAAGGGATAGGCAGCGGGAGTCCGAAAGAGACCCAGTACTTC. Its translation: CASSQGIGSGSPKETQYF.

The chain joins TRBV7-3 to TRBJ2-1, with D unclear. The CDR3 loop spans 11 amino acids. CDR1 is SGHTA and CDR2 is FQGTGA in the germline V gene. V lost 6 bases to trimming and J lost 9 bases, with 9 bases between them. In DNA form, the CDR3 reads TGTGCCAGCAGTCAAGGCGGTGAGCAGTTCTTC. Protein product: CASSQGGEQFF. Together with reference TRBV7-3 and TRBJ2-1, the CDR3 gives the full variable domain: GAGVSQTPSNKVTEKGKYVELRCDPISGHTALYWYRQSLGQGPEFLIYFQGTGAADDSGLPNDRFFAVRPEGSVSTLKIQRTERGDSAVYLCASSQGGEQFFGPGTRLTVL.

This chain uses TRBV25-1 with TRBJ2-2; 9 nucleotides align to TRBD2. Germline V gives CDR1 MGHDK, CDR2 SYGVNS. Trimming removed 3 bases from V and 1 base from J; junction bases left unmatched: 3. CDR3 length: 16 amino acids. The CDR3 sequence: CASSDLSGGNTGELFF. The CDR3 DNA reads as TGTGCCAGCAGTGATCTTAGCGGGGGGAACACCGGGGAGCTGTTTTTT.

The V call is TRBV28, the J call TRBJ1-5, with TRBD1 identical over 8 bases. Germline trimming cut 4 bases from V and 0 bases from J; bases unmatched to any gene: 11. CDR1 is MDHEN, CDR2 SYDVKM, per germline. The CDR3 runs 18 residues. The CDR3 DNA reads TGTGCCAGCAGTTCCCAGGGGGCCGGGGGATATAGCAATCAGCCCCAGCATTTT. This encodes CASSSQGAGGYSNQPQHF.

This clone was picked up a small number of times. In DNA form, the CDR3 reads TGTGCCAGCAGCCGGACCTCTGGACAGGGTCATCAGCCCCAGCATTTT. As protein: CASSRTSGQGHQPQHF. The chain has TRBV2 and TRBJ1-5; 8 bases are shared with TRBD1. This CDR3 region has 16 residues. With 6 bases clipped from V and 5 bases from J, the junction kept 12 bases outside the gene matches. CDR1 and CDR2 from the germline V gene are SNHLY and FYNNEI.

This clone was counted between two and nine times. V and J are TRBV2 and TRBJ1-2; D possibly corresponds to TRBD1 (6 bases). Germline CDR1 and CDR2: SNHLY and FYNNEI. Trimming shortened V by 0 bases and J by 8 bases, and 13 bases separated the two germline ends. The CDR3 has 14 amino acids. CDR3 loop: CASSEALRGAGYTF. The CDR3 DNA is TGTGCCAGCAGTGAAGCGCTTCGGGGGGCCGGCTACACCTTC. The full variable domain, in which reference TRBV2 and TRBJ1-2 provide the parts outside the CDR3, is EPEVTQTPSHQVTQMGQEVILRCVPISNHLYFYWYRQILGQKVEFLVSFYNNEISEKSEIFDDQFSVERPDGSNFTLKIRSTKLEDSAMYFCASSEALRGAGYTFGSGTRLTVV.

This rearrangement joins TRBV7-3 to TRBJ1-1; D remains ambiguous. V was clipped by 0 bases and J by 5 bases, with 7 bases between them. There are 13 residues in the CDR3. Germline V gives CDR1 SGHTA, CDR2 FQGTGA. The CDR3 is CASSLTSKTEAFF. The CDR3 DNA reads TGTGCCAGCAGCTTAACAAGCAAAACTGAAGCTTTCTTT.

The J gene is TRBJ1-2, the V gene TRBV28, with a weak D call TRBD1 (5 bases). V was clipped by 6 bases and J by 4 bases, with 15 bases between them. Germline CDR1 and CDR2: MDHEN and SYDVKM. The CDR3 is made up of 14 amino acids. CDR3 sequence (DNA): TGTGCCAGCAGAAAGATGGGGGAAGTCTATGGCTACACCTTC. Translation gives CASRKMGEVYGYTF.

V is TRBV10-1 and J is TRBJ2-7; D is ambiguous. Germline assignment: CDR1 WNHNN and CDR2 SYGVQD (reference sequence). The V and J ends lost 0 bases and 2 bases respectively, with 14 bases between them. CDR3 length: 16 amino acids. The CDR3 protein is CASSESTPAGTYEQYF. DNA for the CDR3: TGCGCCAGCAGTGAGTCAACCCCAGCAGGTACCTACGAGCAGTACTTC.

The genes are TRBV27 and TRBJ1-5, with a weak D call TRBD1 (6 bases). The V end lost 2 bases, the J end lost 4 bases, and 6 bases lay between the germline ends. CDR3 length equals 13 residues. CDR1 is MNHEY and CDR2 is SMNVEV in the germline V gene (reference sequence). CDR3 nucleotide sequence: TGTGCCAGCAGTTTACAGGGGAATCAGCCCCAGCATTTT. Its translation is CASSLQGNQPQHF.